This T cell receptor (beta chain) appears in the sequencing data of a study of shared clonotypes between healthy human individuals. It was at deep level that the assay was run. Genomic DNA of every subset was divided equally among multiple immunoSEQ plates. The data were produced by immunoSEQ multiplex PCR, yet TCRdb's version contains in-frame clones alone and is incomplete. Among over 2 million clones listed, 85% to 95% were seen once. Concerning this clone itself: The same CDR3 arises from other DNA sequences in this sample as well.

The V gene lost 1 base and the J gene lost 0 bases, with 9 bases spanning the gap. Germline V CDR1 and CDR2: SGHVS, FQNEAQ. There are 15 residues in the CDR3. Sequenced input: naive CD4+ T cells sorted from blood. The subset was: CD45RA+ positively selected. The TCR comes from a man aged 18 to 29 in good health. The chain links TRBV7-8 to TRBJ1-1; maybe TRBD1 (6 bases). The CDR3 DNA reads TGTGCCAGCAGCTTAGGACAGGCGATGAACACTGAAGCTTTCTTT. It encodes CASSLGQAMNTEAFF.